The clone carrying this T cell receptor (beta chain) came up a few times. Its antigen is undetermined. The data belong to a study of identical twins. Findings of the study overall: Conclusions rested on cross-sectional statistics rather than following the same donors. Beta clonotypes that were abundant in cord blood contained fewer insertions, a pattern absent from memory repertoires.

Template switching supplied a universal primer site; unique molecular identifiers were carried on the cDNA. TCRdb reprocessed the 5' RACE reads with MiXCR, giving one entry per CDR3 protein. The repertoire consists of just under 550,000 distinct CDR3 sequences, with 13% to 15% occurring once and the leading ten covering roughly 0.44%. CDR3 length equals 15 residues. Germline V gene sequence: CDR1 SGHTA, CDR2 FQGTGA. The germline V and J ends were trimmed by 5 bases and 0 bases, with 11 bases remaining between them. The data also belong to a second study, concerning yellow fever vaccine responses in identical twins.

Sequenced material: CD4+ T cells sorted from blood. This sequence joins TRBV7-3 and TRBJ2-1; D is ambiguous. The sequence was collected from a young woman in good health. The DNA of the CDR3 is TGTGCCAGCAGCCCCATTGTGGGCTCCTACAATGAGCAGTTCTTC. This sequence encodes CASSPIVGSYNEQFF. Full variable domain (missing parts from reference TRBV7-3 and TRBJ2-1): GAGVSQTPSNKVTEKGKYVELRCDPISGHTALYWYRQSLGQGPEFLIYFQGTGAADDSGLPNDRFFAVRPEGSVSTLKIQRTERGDSAVYLCASSPIVGSYNEQFFGPGTRLTVL.